A single sample is the source of the 3 T cell receptor beta chains below, sequenced in a study of control samples from healthy donors and cancer patients. The protocol was immunoSEQ multiplex PCR, while the TCRdb copy is restricted to in-frame clones and leaves out a portion. The repertoire has about 190,000 clones, approximately 92% of them found once; the top ten carry more than 1.4%. What was sequenced was blood. These receptors were taken from a man aged 18 to 30 in good health.

J is TRBJ2-2 and V is TRBV11-3; D may be TRBD1 or TRBD2 (5 bases each). V lost 1 base and J lost 0, with 9 bases in between. CDR1 and CDR2 (germline): SGHNT, YENEEA. The CDR3 is 16 amino acids. CDR3 in DNA: TGTGCCAGCAGCTTAGGAGGGACCGCGAACACCGGGGAGCTGTTTTTT. This gives the protein CASSLGGTANTGELFF.

This sequence joins TRBV18 and TRBJ2-5; 8 bases are a match to TRBD1. V shed 4 bases, J shed 4 bases, and the junction held 2 bases outside the gene matches. The CDR3 contains 13 residues. Germline V lookup: CDR1 KGHSH, CDR2 LQKENI. CDR3 sequence (DNA): TGTGCCAGCTCACGGACAGGGAGAGAGACCCAGTACTTC. Translated, it gives CASSRTGRETQYF.

The J gene is TRBJ1-2, the V gene TRBV30, with 9 bases matching TRBD1. Germline V gives CDR1 GTSNPN, CDR2 SVGIG (reference sequence). V was pared by 5 bases and J by 2 bases, with 3 bases of the junction left unmatched. CDR3 size: 13 residues. The CDR3 loop is CAWAGTGNYGYTF. The CDR3 nucleotides read TGTGCCTGGGCCGGGACAGGGAACTATGGCTACACCTTC.